What follows is one T cell receptor beta chain and its context. The sample originates from a study of blood T cell repertoires in COVID-19. About the study: Some COVID-19 samples were acute and others convalescent; all came from the United States, Italy and Spain.

Original handling: The assay estimated nucleated cells by amplifying reference gene primers. Data came from immunoSEQ multiplex PCR; TCRdb stores just in-frame clones and leaves some out. The DNA gave D and trimming, while V, J and clone size come from that table. There are under 300,000 clones in the sample; around 90% occur only once, and 1.9% lies in the top ten. CDR1 and CDR2 (germline): SGHAT, FQNNGV. The V segment lost 6 bases and the J segment 4 bases; nucleotides outside the gene matches: 5. This CDR3 is 15 amino acids long. The sequencing input was PBMCs or T cells enriched from blood (not recorded which). This clonotype originated in a woman in her late teens or twenties who had recovered from COVID-19. J is TRBJ2-2 and V is TRBV11-2; 10 bases map to TRBD1. The CDR3 nucleotides are TGTGCCAGCAGTTCTGGGACAGGGGCCACCGGGGAGCTGTTTTTT. It is translated as CASSSGTGATGELFF. The variable domain in full, completed from reference TRBV11-2 and TRBJ2-2, reads EAGVAQSPRYKIIEKRQSVAFWCNPISGHATLYWYQQILGQGPKLLIQFQNNGVVDDSQLPKDRFSAERLKGVDSTLKIQPAKLEDSAVYLCASSSGTGATGELFFGEGSRLTVL.